This TCR beta chain is from a study of shared clonotypes between healthy human individuals. Study observations and caveats: Relative to memory subsets, naive subsets generally showed larger estimated richness.

V lost 6 bases and J lost 1, with 9 bases in between. This CDR3 has 13 residues. Germline V CDR1 and CDR2: LNHDA, SQIVND (reference sequence). Worth noting for this clone: Its cognate antigen is unknown.

Each PCR replicate from the sorted subsets contained 200 to 250 ng DNA, which is about 30,000 T cell genomes. In the original analysis: Quality scores were absent from the junction-only immunoSEQ sequences, so filtering differed. Assay: immunoSEQ multiplex PCR; the TCRdb copy retains only in-frame clones and omits some. V and J calls and clone size come straight from that table; D and trimming were deduced from the DNA. In the table there are approximately 2,000,000 clones, around 90% of which are singletons. Material for sequencing was naive CD4+ T cells from PBMCs. Sample subset: CD45RA+ positively selected. This sequence originates from a young man in good health. Some clones in this sample may be carry-over from other donors' samples. The chain employs TRBV19 and TRBJ2-5, with a weak D call TRBD2 (6 bases). CDR3 nucleotide sequence: TGTGCCAGTAGCCTAGCGACCCAAGAGACCCAGTACTTC. Residues: CASSLATQETQYF.